The entry that follows covers one TCR beta chain sequence. This clonotype was found a few times. There is no known antigen for this receptor. No base-level quality is on record; no much larger clone is a single base apart. To synthesize cDNA, template-switch 5'RACE was performed with a primer carrying a 10-nucleotide random unique molecular identifier so that each TCR transcript was tagged. Every sequencing run covered 15-18 subjects and yielded more than 200 million TCR-beta sequences. The RNeasy kit was used to extract total RNA. Using the KAPA Real-time Library Amplification kit, TCR-beta VDJ regions were amplified with primers for the TCR constant region and the 5'RACE anchor. A first PCR added sample indexes and Illumina adaptors, and a second PCR then raised library yield. After Ampure bead purification, the TCR product of roughly 650 bp was size-selected on a 2% E-gel SizeSelection system. Library quality was checked on a Bioanalyzer, concentration was measured with Qubit, and libraries were quantified with the Kapa Library Quantification kit before pooling. Libraries were sequenced paired-end 2 x 150 bp on an Illumina HiSeq 2500. To increase sequence diversity, roughly 25-31% phiX was spiked into each library pool. The study's processing was this. Quality-filtered reads were processed with the UMI-based MiGEC pipeline, which removed over 85% of raw TCR sequences during error correction. VDJ genes were aligned to IMGT germline references, and clonotypes were defined by unique CDR3 amino acid sequence plus V-J genes. Clonal expansion, Shannon diversity and CDR3 relatedness (CalcPairwiseDistances, ClusterSamples) were evaluated with VDJtools, and phylogenetic trees were built with CLCbio workbench. Clones with at least 8 unique UMIs were defined as expanded, with this threshold being based on coefficient-of-variation modelling across technical triplicates. TCRdb passed the public sequencing reads through fastp at Q25 and MiXCR, retaining productive beta sequences. Rows with a matching CDR3 protein are joined into one entry that keeps the most common DNA and genes. The V and J calls were not made by the authors but by TCRdb's processing. The sample table contains roughly 19,000 distinct CDR3 sequences; only one count was recorded for 6.5% to 9% of them. About a sixth of the sample is taken by the ten largest.

The germline V gene (reference sequence) yields DFQATT for CDR1 and SNEGSKA for CDR2. A distance of 20 bases separates the germline ends of V and J, which lose 2 bases and 4 bases respectively. Inclusive of the bounding cysteine and phenylalanine, the CDR3 is 16 residues long. Kept here is only the CDR3 DNA, which spans 48 bases and is read in frame from base 1. This entry belongs to a study of neurological immune-mediated disorders (dated by TCRdb to about 2019). A note on the overall study: The study compared peripheral blood TCR-beta repertoires of HTLV-I-associated myelopathy (HAM/TSP) patients, multiple sclerosis patients and healthy controls using UMI-based sequencing. The approximately 100 TCR-beta libraries included longitudinal samples, technical triplicates and paired sorted CD4+ and CD8+ T-cell subsets alongside PBMC samples. The cohort included some 66 subjects: approximately 15 with HAM/TSP, approximately 34 with multiple sclerosis, and around 20 healthy controls. Broader findings and caveats from the paper: TCR clonal expansion was highest in HAM/TSP patients and lowest in MS patients, with MS patients falling below even healthy controls. Across subjects, expanded clones never shared an identical CDR3 amino acid sequence, which suggests that the TCR-beta repertoires in every group were private.

Sorted-subset TCR libraries were prepared from under 1.1 million sorted CD4+ or CD8+ T cells. Peripheral blood was subjected to Ficoll-Hypaque density gradient centrifugation to isolate PBMCs, which were then cryopreserved in liquid nitrogen. Paired sorted CD4+ and CD8+ subsets came from healthy controls, HAM/TSP patients and MS patients. Sequenced material: CD8+ T cells from blood. Recombination connected TRBV20-1 to TRBJ2-5; confidence is insufficient to name the D gene. This sequence was found in a woman younger than 45 with HTLV-1-associated myelopathy (HAM/TSP). The CDR3 region reads CSARRYAAPDVETQYF. The nucleotide sequence reads TGCAGTGCTAGAAGGTATGCGGCGCCTGACGTAGAGACCCAGTACTTC.